This note documents a single TCR beta chain sequence. Its cognate antigen is unknown. The DNA is left out, because the CDR3 cannot be placed on it with certainty; the CDR3 is given as TCRdb lists it. TCRdb recomputed calls from the multiplex PCR reads with MiXCR, one row per CDR3 protein. The sample holds some 110,000 distinct CDR3 sequences, 30% seen once. The lymph nodes were axillary draining lymph nodes from breast cancer patients. The sample comes from a study of breast tumors, draining lymph nodes, adjacent tissues. Findings and caveats of the study: Compared with lymph nodes, tumors were less diverse; compared with nontumor tissue, more. Findings are consistent with lymph node origin and intratumoral expansion of most tumor T cells. Tumor and nontumor repertoires were significantly more similar in luminal-like than in basal-like breast cancer. Data only fit, rather than demonstrated, lymph node origin of most tumor T cells.

Germline V gives CDR1 SGHAT, CDR2 FQDESV (reference sequence). The CDR3 length equals 19 residues, ends included. The receptor was derived from a female donor with breast cancer. Some clones in this sample may be carry-over from other donors' samples. The sequencing sample was made of axillary lymph node tissue. This chain connects TRBV11-1 to TRBJ1-2. CDR3 sequence reads: CASSFYICSARVQNYGYTF.